This T cell receptor beta chain is drawn from a study of cytotoxic CD8 clonotypes in ibrutinib-treated CLL. Study at large: With a range of 6 to 36, the median treatment time before response samples were taken was approximately twelve months.

Germline V gene data show CDR1 as LGHNT and CDR2 as FRNRAP. Trimming pared 6 bases from V and 4 bases from J, leaving 21 bases between. This CDR3 has 16 residues. Approximately 1.9 micrograms of genomic DNA came from cryopreserved PBMCs for TCR beta libraries. This clone is categorized as medium-sized. Produced via immunoSEQ multiplex PCR; TCRdb's table is partial and in-frame only. The table includes roughly 18,000 clones, roughly 80% detected once. The rearrangement joins TRBV12-5 to TRBJ1-1; D unclear. The sequencing here drew on PBMCs, taken before ibrutinib treatment. The clonotype comes from a human donor with chronic lymphocytic leukemia. The CDR3 DNA reads TGTGCTAGTGGGCGGACCTCGATGAAGGGCACCACTGAAGCTTTCTTT. As protein: CASGRTSMKGTTEAFF.